This entry features one TCR beta chain sequence. The antigen this receptor binds is unknown. No quality values exist for individual bases; no much larger clone is one base distant. The protocol used for the library was the immunoSEQ multiplex PCR assay. A mixture of 60 forward primers for TCR Vbeta segments and 13 reverse primers for TCR Jbeta segments was used in the multiplex PCR. A multiplex PCR assay on genomic DNA amplified the CDR3 region of rearranged TCR beta genes. The amplified TCR beta libraries were sequenced on the Illumina HiSeq System as 87-base-pair reads. From the authors' description of their analysis: A later analysis counted some 74 million unique TCR beta chains across the 666 repertoires, and some 11 million of these chains were shared by at least two donors. Raw reads were error-corrected and collapsed into unique sequences with a nearest-neighbor algorithm that merged closely related sequences to remove PCR and sequencing errors. To assign V, D and J gene segments, CDR3 sequences were aligned to IMGT reference sequences. For a sequence to be retained, a match of at least six nucleotides was required to both a V gene segment and a J gene segment. Rearrangements were called productive when the CDR3 lacked stop codons and stayed in frame with V and J; all others were non-productive. Following IMGT convention, CDR3 was defined as the stretch from the second conserved V-encoded cysteine to the conserved J-encoded phenylalanine. The earlier analysis of about 620 of the donors excluded sequences that lacked an unambiguous match to a single V gene segment. In an earlier analysis of some 590 of the donors, a V segment was called functional when productive rearrangements were above 56.7%, and segregating when the standard deviation between donors exceeded 5%. A statistical classification framework was built for diagnosing cytomegalovirus status from the catalog of TCR beta chain sequences. In a later analysis, TCR nucleotide sequences were compared against IMGT/GENE-DB human TR gene sequences so that V and J genes could be assigned. Using the TCRdist pipeline, a later analysis assigned CDR3 sequences along with most-parsimonious VDJ recombination scenarios. In a later analysis, each TCR beta chain was defined by its CDR3 amino acid sequence together with its V-gene family, and reads without a unique V-gene family were excluded. To address suspected cross-contamination and a sequencing artifact, a later analysis removed approximately 600 highly shared, low-generation-probability nucleotide sequences. In a later analysis, a clonal expansion index was calculated for each public chain from normalized within-repertoire ranks of inferred template counts. In a later analysis, generation probabilities were computed with a VDJ recombination model fitted to out-of-frame rearrangements, and the resulting probabilities were checked against IGoR. In a later analysis, hypergeometric tests were used to score TCR-TCR, TCR-HLA and TCR-CMV co-occurrence, with a repertoire-size bias correction applied to TCR pairs. A later analysis estimated false discovery rates by permuting HLA or CMV assignments 20 times. In a later analysis, co-occurring TCRs were grouped using DBSCAN, with TCRdist sequence similarity added in when clustering inside HLA-allele-positive subsets. For co-occurrence clustering, repertoires with fewer than 30,000 or more than 120,000 public chains were excluded, along with 4 to 6 repertoires with anomalous nucleotide sharing. TCRdb's version of the immuneACCESS table is confined to in-frame rearrangements and falls short of the full clone set. An unresolved V gene accounts for under half of the shortfall where checked; the remainder is of unknown origin. That table furnishes V, J and clone size, whereas the DNA furnished D and trimming. The sample data list roughly 250,000 clones, and 72% of these were observed just once. Under 3% of the sample rests with the top ten.

This entry is derived from a study of cytomegalovirus exposure and HLA in healthy donors listed by TCRdb under 2017. In terms of the full investigation: An earlier analysis of some 600 of the donors reported approximately 260 Gb of sequence data and around 100 million unique TCR beta sequences obtained from some 170 million T cells. Around 320 gigabases of sequencing data and 80 million or so unique TCR sequences were included in an early release covering roughly 700 HLA-typed donors. The genetic ancestry cluster associated with self-reported Caucasian donors included roughly 84% of the 300 to 450 genotyped donors. The aim of the study was to test whether cataloging public T cell receptors could identify signatures of past pathogen exposure. The T cell repertoires of 666 subjects were profiled by immunosequencing and related to cytomegalovirus serostatus. In addition to the first cohort of around 670 subjects, a separate validation cohort of some 120 different subjects was used. High-throughput TCR immunosequencing, statistical association of individual TCRs with disease status, and machine learning were combined to predict cytomegalovirus infection status. In a later analysis, previously published TCR beta repertoires from about 640 donors were re-analyzed and high-resolution HLA genotyping was added so that TCR occurrence patterns could be studied. Rather than using new phenotypic data, the later analysis identified candidate immune exposures from TCR beta sequences and from how often those sequences occurred across donors. An earlier analysis of roughly 600 of the donors used high-throughput TCR beta sequencing to judge whether each TCR beta V gene segment behaved as functional or pseudogenic. Donor age, sex, ethnicity and CMV serostatus were compiled alongside the repertoire data. A later genetic analysis took genome-wide SNP genotypes for about three fifths of the 666 donors and used that subset as a discovery cohort. Every repertoire in the discovery cohort had been generated on one and the same sequencing platform. Class I and class II HLA loci were covered by the typing at four-digit resolution. Typing coverage differed by locus: A, B, C, DRB1 and DQB1 were typed in roughly 629-630 donors, DQA1 in 500 to 550, DPA1 in 600 to 610, and DPB1 in just under 490. Because of strong linkage in the cohort, five DR-DQ haplotypes were treated as single units for association and clustering. Across 300 to 400 genotyped donors of the cohort, an average of approximately 200,000 unique TCR beta nucleotide sequences per donor were sequenced, and roughly 20% of those sequences were non-productive.

The cohort comprised more than 550 healthy bone marrow donors. All cohort members were sampled while nominally healthy, although unrecorded immune exposures were likely present. The donor was CMV seronegative and belonged to the group of 352 seronegative cohort members. Each donor provided a peripheral blood sample, and peripheral blood mononuclear cells were used for TCR beta sequencing. The Qiagen DNeasy Blood Extraction Kit was used to extract genomic DNA from the blood cell samples. The CDR3 covers 16 residues, taking in both the cysteine and the phenylalanine. Only the CDR3 DNA stays, 48 bases, in frame from base 1. The germline V gene (reference sequence) sets CDR1 to SEHNR and CDR2 to FQNEAQ. Points the paper makes about the study in general: It was suggested by the authors that the approach could potentially be generalized to other disease states and immunological phenotypes. CMV serostatus was the only immune exposure information available for the cohort. While some public TCRs were present in many individuals, most TCR sequences turned up only very rarely across donors. A cluster of highly shared sequence variants was judged likely to represent a technical artifact of the sequencing pipeline. Most CMV-associated TCR beta chains appeared to be HLA-restricted in a later analysis, and the HLA associations seemed to be driven largely by CMV exposure. Cytomegalovirus status was reported to be diagnosed by the classifier with high specificity and sensitivity in both the original and validation cohorts. The presence/absence analyses assumed that sequencing depth was roughly uniform across donors, and that assumption may not be true. A total of roughly 160 TCR beta chains were listed by the study as associated with cytomegalovirus. A later analysis found that HLA-associated TCR beta chains were more clonally expanded and had lower generation probabilities than equally common non-associated chains. According to a later analysis, parvovirus B19, influenza, CMV and Epstein-Barr virus appeared linked to several top co-occurrence clusters. Because the 87-base-pair reads could not distinguish some IMGT-functional V segments, including TRBV6-2 and TRBV6-3, those segments were excluded. Because HLA typing was missing for some donors at each locus, association tests included only the typed subset. Broadly in line with IMGT annotations, most TCR beta V segments showed up in productive rearrangements about 87% or about 30% of the time in an earlier analysis of several hundred of the donors. In vitro tests confirmed that a few of the cytomegalovirus-associated TCR beta chains recognize cytomegalovirus antigens. In a later analysis, TCR association rates were found to vary across HLA loci, with the most associated TCRs seen for DRB1 alleles and the fewest for HLA-C alleles. V-gene and J-gene trimming of TCR beta chains was associated with a missense DCLRE1C variant in a later genetic analysis, and the association was replicated in an independent cohort. Linkage disequilibrium might explain the correlated functional status among segregating V segments, but an unknown experimental factor could not be ruled out. Assigning TCR associations to individual alleles was difficult when HLA alleles, especially DR and DQ, strongly co-occurred. Only TCR beta chains were sequenced in this cohort, and the absence of alpha or paired-chain data limited detectable features. At a false discovery rate of 0.05, a later analysis linked under 20,000 TCR beta sequences to specific HLA alleles. Compared with the approximately 710-donor mean, donors in an Asian-associated ancestry cluster had fewer N-insertions in productive TCRs, according to a later genetic analysis. A further reported finding was that TCR beta sequences accurately predicted the HLA-A and HLA-B alleles for most subjects in the first cohort. Approximately 18 rarely observed V segments, including chromosome 9 orphons, were excluded from the earlier analysis of just under 600 of the donors because counts were too low.

This receptor was obtained from a female donor in good health and CMV-seronegative. The chain couples TRBV7-9 to TRBJ2-5, with no confidently assigned D gene. The J call may be wrong; the DNA end is better matched by TRBJ2-7. The specimen was PBMCs. The CDR3 amino acid sequence is: CASSPALVSPDYEQYF. The DNA is as follows: TGTGCCAGCAGCCCCGCTCTGGTTTCCCCGGACTACGAGCAGTACTTC.